The T cell receptor beta chain under discussion was sequenced for a study of early T cells in non-severe SARS-CoV-2 infection. The germline V and J ends were trimmed by 0 bases and 5 bases, with 4 bases remaining between them. There are 12 residues in the CDR3. Germline-derived CDR1 and CDR2 are ENHRY and SYGVKD. TCRdb processed the 5' RACE reads anew with MiXCR; each CDR3 protein has one entry. Among tens of thousands of distinct CDR3 sequences listed, 13% were seen once. The genes are TRBV10-3 and TRBJ2-5; no reliable D call. This clonotype was sampled from an adult who was a healthcare worker with PCR-confirmed SARS-CoV-2 infection or an uninfected control (not recorded which). Sequenced here: whole blood, sampled at baseline. The CDR3 sequence is CAISESIETQYF. CDR3 bases: TGTGCCATCAGTGAGTCGATTGAGACCCAGTACTTC.